This T cell receptor (beta chain) was found in a study of cytomegalovirus exposure and HLA in healthy donors. Study findings and constraints: Immune exposure data for these donors was limited to CMV serostatus. The authors assumed roughly uniform sequencing depth across donors for presence/absence analyses. Per published reports, the classifier diagnosed cytomegalovirus status with high specificity and sensitivity.

It was with 60 Vbeta and 13 Jbeta primers that the PCR ran. Assay used: immunoSEQ multiplex PCR; TCRdb lists only in-frame clones, some missing. The sample comprises 81,000 or so clones, about 69% of which are singletons, and more than 3.5% rests with the top ten. A remark on this clone: Its antigen is currently unknown.

CDR1 and CDR2 (germline): MRHNA, SNTAGT. V was pared by 5 bases and J by 2 bases, with 6 bases of the junction left unmatched. CDR3 length: 15 residues. The J gene is TRBJ1-2, the V gene TRBV6-4; 9 bases are shared with TRBD1. This clonotype was obtained from a man aged 60 to 75 in good health and CMV-seronegative. The sample consisted of PBMCs. Here the CDR3 DNA reads TGTGCCAGCAGTCCGGGACAGGGATCGAACTATGGCTACACCTTC. Its translation is CASSPGQGSNYGYTF.